The 24 T cell receptor beta chains below come from one sample, sequenced in a study of cytotoxic CD8 clonotypes in ibrutinib-treated CLL. Some clones are missing from TCRdb's copy, which holds only in-frame ones; the method was immunoSEQ multiplex PCR. This sample has tens of thousands of clones, with approximately 87% found just once. This sample comprised PBMCs, obtained after 24 months of ibrutinib treatment. Receptor source: a human donor with chronic lymphocytic leukemia.

This clone came up a few times. The chain uses TRBV27 and TRBJ1-5; 9 bases are shared with TRBD1. CDR1 MNHEY and CDR2 SMNVEV come from the germline V gene (reference sequence). The CDR3 is 18 amino acids. The V segment lost 5 bases and the J segment 0 bases; nucleotides outside the gene matches: 11. The chain's CDR3 is CASSPNAGTGISNQPQHF. CDR3 DNA: TGTGCCAGCAGTCCCAACGCCGGGACAGGGATTAGCAATCAGCCCCAGCATTTT.

The rearrangement links TRBV29-1 to TRBJ2-7; tentative D call: TRBD2 (5 bases). Germline V CDR1 and CDR2: SQVTM, ANQGSEA. Deletions cut 5 bases from V and 2 bases from J, with 10 bases between. There are 12 residues in the CDR3. CDR3 in amino acids: CSVTAGAYEQYF. The CDR3 nucleotides are TGCAGCGTTACAGCCGGGGCCTACGAGCAGTACTTC.

CDR3 bases: TGTGCCAGCAGCCGGTTCCGGGACCATTACGAGCAGTACTTC. Its protein is CASSRFRDHYEQYF. J is TRBJ2-7 and V is TRBV11-2, with D perhaps assigned TRBD1 or TRBD2 (5 bases each). Per the germline V gene, CDR1 is SGHAT and CDR2 is FQNNGV. This CDR3 is built from 14 residues. V dropped 5 bases and J dropped 4 bases, with 15 bases sitting between them. Using reference TRBV11-2 and TRBJ2-7 for the parts outside the CDR3, the full variable domain is EAGVAQSPRYKIIEKRQSVAFWCNPISGHATLYWYQQILGQGPKLLIQFQNNGVVDDSQLPKDRFSAERLKGVDSTLKIQPAKLEDSAVYLCASSRFRDHYEQYFGPGTRLTVT.

This chain uses TRBV7-6 with TRBJ2-2; possible D gene TRBD2, 6 bases. Trimming took 1 base from V and 4 from J, leaving 10 bases between them. CDR1 SGHVS and CDR2 FNYEAQ come from the germline V gene. The CDR3 extends over 15 amino acids. The CDR3 DNA reads as TGTGCCAGCAGCTTAGGTGTGGGAGGCACCGGGGAGCTGTTTTTT. Encoded protein: CASSLGVGGTGELFF.

This clone came up a few times. The V and J genes are TRBV28 and TRBJ1-1; maybe TRBD1 (5 bases). This CDR3 spans 14 amino acids. V lost 5 bases and J 2 bases, leaving 12 bases between the germline ends. Germline V gives CDR1 MDHEN, CDR2 SYDVKM. CDR3 region: CASSVGTVNTEAFF. CDR3 bases: TGTGCCAGCAGTGTAGGGACGGTTAACACTGAAGCTTTCTTT.

This CDR3 is CASIVPTLNIQYF. In DNA form, the CDR3 reads TGTGCCAGCATAGTACCGACCCTAAACATTCAGTACTTC. V usage is TRBV6-1 and J usage is TRBJ2-4, with unresolved D. CDR1 MNHNS and CDR2 SASEGT come from the germline V gene. The CDR3 covers 13 residues. With 7 bases removed from V and 6 bases from J, the gap between germline ends came to 13 bases.

The genes are TRBV7-2 and TRBJ2-5; TRBD1 matches 8 bases. The CDR3 has 16 residues. CDR1 is SGHTA and CDR2 is FQGNSA in the germline V gene. The V segment lost 8 bases and the J segment 5 bases; nucleotides outside the gene matches: 16. The CDR3 DNA reads as TGTGCCAGCTCCTACAGGGGGGTCCCGTTAAGTGAGACCCAGTACTTC. Its translation: CASSYRGVPLSETQYF.

This clone showed up just a few times. This sequence joins TRBV5-1 and TRBJ1-2; D gene unclear. V was trimmed by 3 bases and J by 0 bases, leaving 6 bases between them. The CDR3 runs 13 residues. Per the germline V gene, CDR1 is SGHRS and CDR2 is YFSETQ. The CDR3 loop is CASSSIANYGYTF. The CDR3 bases are TGCGCCAGCAGCTCCATCGCTAACTATGGCTACACCTTC.

The chain links TRBV7-9 to TRBJ2-7; 7 bases align to TRBD1. This CDR3 region has 14 residues. Germline CDR1 and CDR2: SEHNR and FQNEAQ (reference sequence). V gave up 5 bases and J gave up 2 bases; unmatched junction bases: 6. The DNA of the CDR3 is TGTGCCAGCAGCCGAACAGGGGAGACCTACGAGCAGTACTTC. Its protein is CASSRTGETYEQYF.

The V call is TRBV5-4, the J call TRBJ2-1, with D perhaps matching TRBD1 or TRBD2 (6 bases each). Germline V gene lookup returns CDR1 SGHNT and CDR2 YYREEE (reference sequence). Between the trimmed V and J ends, which lost 9 bases and 5 bases, there was a span of 15 bases. The CDR3 is made up of 13 amino acids. In nucleotides, the CDR3 is TGTGCCATAAGGAGGGGGTTGCACAATGAGCAGTTCTTC. It specifies CAIRRGLHNEQFF.

The rearrangement uses TRBV28 and TRBJ2-7, with TRBD1 as a possible D gene (6 bases). This CDR3 is 12 amino acids long. Germline CDR1 and CDR2: MDHEN and SYDVKM. V shed 8 bases and J shed 3 bases, with 11 bases lying between them. The CDR3 nucleotides are TGTGCCAGCGGACAGATCCTCTACGAGCAGTACTTC. It specifies CASGQILYEQYF. Full variable domain (outside the CDR3, taken from reference TRBV28 and TRBJ2-7): DVKVTQSSRYLVKRTGEKVFLECVQDMDHENMFWYRQDPGLGLRLIYFSYDVKMKEKGDIPEGYSVSREKKERFSLILESASTNQTSMYLCASGQILYEQYFGPGTRLTVT.

The V call is TRBV7-2, the J call TRBJ2-7; 10 bases line up with TRBD1. The CDR3 is 19 amino acids. Germline CDR1 and CDR2: SGHTA and FQGNSA. Losses at the gene ends were 1 base for V and 5 bases for J; bases not matched to a gene: 17. The CDR3 DNA sequence: TGTGCCAGCAGCTTAGTAACTCTTTGGGCGGGGGACAGGGGTCACGAGCAGTACTTC. Translating it yields CASSLVTLWAGDRGHEQYF.

V gene TRBV7-9 combines with J gene TRBJ2-1; possibly TRBD1 for D (6 bases). V was clipped by 10 bases and J by 3 bases, with 25 bases between them. Germline V gene data show CDR1 as SEHNR and CDR2 as FQNEAQ (reference sequence). This CDR3 is 17 amino acids long. The CDR3 DNA reads as TGTGCCATAGCCAAGGGGGTCTCAATCTTTGACTACAATGAGCAGTTCTTC. The encoded protein is CAIAKGVSIFDYNEQFF.

V is TRBV7-2 and J is TRBJ1-2; 8 bases agree with TRBD1. CDR3 length: 17 amino acids. Germline-derived CDR1 and CDR2 are SGHTA and FQGNSA. J gave up 8 bases and V 6 bases, and 20 bases lay outside the gene matches. CDR3 loop: CASSHSGTGRVSGGYTF. For the CDR3, the DNA is TGTGCCAGCAGTCACTCCGGGACAGGAAGGGTTTCTGGGGGCTACACCTTC.

The rearrangement joins TRBV7-2 to TRBJ2-1, with 7 bases aligning to TRBD2. Germline V gene lookup returns CDR1 SGHTA and CDR2 FQGNSA. With 5 bases clipped from V and 0 bases from J, the junction kept 16 bases outside the gene matches. The CDR3 contains 19 residues. The CDR3 DNA reads as TGTGCCAGCAGCCCCCGTGGGAGGGGCCCGAGAGTCTCCTACAATGAGCAGTTCTTC. Translated: CASSPRGRGPRVSYNEQFF.

The chain carries TRBV20-1 and TRBJ2-5; D is unresolved. The CDR3 length is 11 residues. Trimming removed 6 bases at V and 9 bases at J, with 14 bases between. Germline V CDR1 and CDR2: DFQATT, SNEGSKA (reference sequence). The CDR3 is CSAQIELAQYF. CDR3 DNA: TGCAGTGCACAAATAGAGCTCGCCCAGTACTTC.

This clone was detected only a few times. The gene calls are TRBV10-3 and TRBJ1-5; TRBD1 matches 9 bases. V trimming: 7 bases; J trimming: 5 bases; junction bases outside the gene matches: 3. Germline assignment: CDR1 ENHRY and CDR2 SYGVKD. This CDR3 is built from 13 residues. This CDR3 is CAITWDRDQPQHF. Written as DNA, the CDR3 is TGTGCCATCACGTGGGACAGGGATCAGCCCCAGCATTTT.

The V gene is TRBV7-3, the J gene TRBJ2-7; D perhaps matches TRBD1 (5 bases). Germline CDR1 and CDR2: SGHTA and FQGTGA. The CDR3 has 13 amino acids. The V gene lost 0 bases and the J gene lost 8 bases, with 11 bases spanning the gap. The CDR3 loop reads CASSLTGQQQQYF. The CDR3 bases are TGTGCCAGCAGCTTAACAGGACAACAACAGCAGTACTTC.

The V and J genes are TRBV7-3 and TRBJ2-7; D might be TRBD1 (6 bases). Germline values: CDR1 SGHTA, CDR2 FQGTGA. This CDR3 is 13 amino acids long. V dropped 5 bases and J dropped 2 bases, with 10 bases sitting between them. DNA for the CDR3: TGTGCCAGCAGCGTTGGACAGACCTACGAGCAGTACTTC. The encoded protein is CASSVGQTYEQYF.

The CDR3 nucleotides are TGTGCCAGCAGCGTGACAGGGTCGGCCTACGAGCAGTACTTC. It is translated as CASSVTGSAYEQYF. The V gene is TRBV7-2, the J gene TRBJ2-7; 7 bases map to TRBD1. Germline CDR1 is SGHTA and CDR2 is FQGNSA. This CDR3 is 14 amino acids long. The V segment lost 5 bases and the J segment 2 bases; nucleotides outside the gene matches: 6.

This chain uses TRBV27 with TRBJ2-5; D uncertain. Trimming took 6 bases from V and 5 from J, leaving 19 bases between them. Germline V gives CDR1 MNHEY, CDR2 SMNVEV (reference sequence). This CDR3 is built from 15 residues. The CDR3 DNA sequence: TGTGCCAGCAGCCGGGCAGCCGTTCCGGTGGAGACCCAGTACTTC. Protein product: CASSRAAVPVETQYF.

V usage is TRBV29-1 and J usage is TRBJ2-6; the D call may be TRBD1 or TRBD2 (5 bases each). CDR1 and CDR2 (germline): SQVTM, ANQGSEA. The CDR3 consists of 15 residues. Trimming took 1 base from V and 0 from J, leaving 7 bases between them. DNA of the CDR3: TGCAGCGTTGAAGGGGGGAGCTCTGGGGCCAACGTCCTGACTTTC. Translating it yields CSVEGGSSGANVLTF.

The chain links TRBV6-1 to TRBJ2-1; D is unresolved. Trimming shortened V by 6 bases and J by 0 bases, and 9 bases separated the two germline ends. The CDR3 is 14 amino acids. Looked up from germline, CDR1 is MNHNS and CDR2 is SASEGT. CDR3 amino acids: CASRELGSYNEQFF. The CDR3 bases are TGTGCCAGCAGGGAGTTAGGCTCCTACAATGAGCAGTTCTTC.

This clone was observed a few times. The genes are TRBV6-5 and TRBJ2-4; 7 bases agree with TRBD2. Germline lookup yields CDR1 MNHEY and CDR2 SVGAGI. V lost 6 bases to trimming and J lost 5 bases; unmatched junction nucleotides: 7. CDR3 length equals 14 residues. The CDR3 region is CASSTGGSQNIQYF. For the CDR3, the DNA is TGTGCCAGCAGCACCGGGGGGTCCCAAAACATTCAGTACTTC.